This T cell receptor beta chain is drawn from a study of CD4 T cells in relation to SARS-CoV-2 and coronaviruses. Study as a whole: PBMCs were cultured with antigen for roughly 10 days before TCR beta sequencing.

TCRdb keeps only in-frame clones here, not all; method: immunoSEQ multiplex PCR. The data show roughly 16,000 clones, about 82% seen once. Study findings and constraints: Crossreactive clones expanded significantly less to SARS-CoV-2 than monoreactive clones.

Unexposed donor CD4+ T cells date from about 2011-2018, before the COVID-19 pandemic. After about ten days of culture, CD4+ T cells were isolated. As cell numbers allowed, unexposed-donor CD4+ T cells faced SARS-CoV-2 S/N and four cold-coronavirus spikes. A note on this clone: As yet, its antigen is unknown.

CDR1 is MDHEN and CDR2 is SYDVKM in the germline V gene. The CDR3 is 17 amino acids. Trimming took 6 bases from V and 0 from J, leaving 15 bases between them. Sequencing input: CD4+ T cells from PBMCs, cultured in vitro. This TCR derives from a human donor in good health. This sequence joins TRBV28 and TRBJ1-6; TRBD1 might be the D (5 bases). This CDR3 is CASRASRGSSYNSPLHF. CDR3 in DNA: TGTGCCAGCAGGGCATCTCGGGGGAGCTCCTATAATTCACCCCTCCACTTT.